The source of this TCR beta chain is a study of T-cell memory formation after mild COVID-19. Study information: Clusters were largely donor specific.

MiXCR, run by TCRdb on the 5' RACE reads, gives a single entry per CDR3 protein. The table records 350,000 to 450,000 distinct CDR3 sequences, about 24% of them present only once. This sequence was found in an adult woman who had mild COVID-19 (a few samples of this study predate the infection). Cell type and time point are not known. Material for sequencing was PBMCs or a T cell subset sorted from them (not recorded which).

The CDR3 loop is CSARDWDKGTNTEAFF. DNA of the CDR3: TGCAGTGCTAGAGATTGGGACAAGGGGACGAACACTGAAGCTTTCTTT. The V and J genes are TRBV20-1 and TRBJ1-1; tentative D call: TRBD1 (6 bases). Trimming stripped 0 bases from V and 1 base from J, with 15 bases between. Germline CDR1 is DFQATT and CDR2 is SNEGSKA (reference sequence). This CDR3 spans 16 amino acids.